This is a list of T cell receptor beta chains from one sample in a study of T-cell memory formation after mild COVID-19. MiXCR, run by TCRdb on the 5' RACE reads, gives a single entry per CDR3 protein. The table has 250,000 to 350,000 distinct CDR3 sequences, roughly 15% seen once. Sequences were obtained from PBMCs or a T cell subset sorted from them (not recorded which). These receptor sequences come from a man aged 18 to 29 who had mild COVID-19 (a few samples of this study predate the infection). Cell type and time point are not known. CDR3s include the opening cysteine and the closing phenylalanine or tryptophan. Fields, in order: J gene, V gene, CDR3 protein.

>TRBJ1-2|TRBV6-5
CASRTGFRDGYTF
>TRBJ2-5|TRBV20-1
CSAPDRGTQETQYF
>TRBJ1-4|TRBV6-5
CASRRSGTGYEKLFF
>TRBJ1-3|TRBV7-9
CASSFEFISGNTIYF
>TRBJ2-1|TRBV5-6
CASTSSRGQGYNEQSF
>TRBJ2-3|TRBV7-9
CASSKGRQTDTQYF
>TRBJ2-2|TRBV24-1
CATSDVSGTGITGELFF
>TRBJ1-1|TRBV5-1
CASSWNTGADTEAFF
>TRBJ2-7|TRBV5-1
CASSLDWAYEQYF
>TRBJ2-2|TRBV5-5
CASSTGQNTGELFF
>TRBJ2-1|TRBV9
CASSVRPGQYEQFF
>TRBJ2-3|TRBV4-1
CASSGDRGPVDTQYF
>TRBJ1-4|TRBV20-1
CSATSDTEKLFF
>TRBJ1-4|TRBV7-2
CASSYGGGGEKLFF
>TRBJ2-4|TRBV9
CASSAQPGLAGARPYF
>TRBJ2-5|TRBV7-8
CASSPGQDWDQETQYF
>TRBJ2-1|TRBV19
CASSVGTLLTQFF
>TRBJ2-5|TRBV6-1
CASSWTSGGLGETQYF
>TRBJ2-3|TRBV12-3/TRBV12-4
CASSFLAGALPGTDTQYF
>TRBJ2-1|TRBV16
CASSQFQQQFF
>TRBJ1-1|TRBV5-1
CASKYPGQGENTEAFF
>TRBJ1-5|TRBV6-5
CASSSGTAGGPQHF